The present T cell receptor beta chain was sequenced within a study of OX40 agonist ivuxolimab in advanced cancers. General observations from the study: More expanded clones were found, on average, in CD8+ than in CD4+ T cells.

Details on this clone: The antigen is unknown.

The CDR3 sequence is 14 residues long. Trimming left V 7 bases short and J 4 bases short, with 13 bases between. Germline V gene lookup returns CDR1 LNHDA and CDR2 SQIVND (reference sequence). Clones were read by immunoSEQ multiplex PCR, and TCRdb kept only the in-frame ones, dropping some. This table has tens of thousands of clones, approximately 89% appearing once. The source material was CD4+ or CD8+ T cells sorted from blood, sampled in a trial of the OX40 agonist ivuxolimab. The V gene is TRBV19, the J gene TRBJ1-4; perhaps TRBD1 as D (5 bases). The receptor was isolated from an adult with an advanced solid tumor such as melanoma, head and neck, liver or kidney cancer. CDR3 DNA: TGTGCCAGTACCTCCGGGGGGAGTAATGAAAAACTGTTTTTT. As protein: CASTSGGSNEKLFF.